This TCR beta chain was identified in a study of lymphopenia after photon versus proton radiotherapy. Study-level points and caveats: After lymphocyte nadir, photon-treated repertoires showed oligoclonal expansion, especially CD8+ Temra. Larger post-nadir TCR diversity loss correlated inversely with survival in deceased patients. Only patients who died were analyzed for survival; proton advantage is unproven. Under photons, naive T cells and diversity fell while effector/memory populations rose.

Trimming removed 6 bases from V and 3 bases from J; junction bases left unmatched: 7. CDR1 and CDR2 from the germline V gene are MNHEY and SVGAGI. The CDR3 covers 15 residues. The method was immunoSEQ multiplex PCR; TCRdb's version includes in-frame clones alone and lacks a portion of them. This sample yields approximately 160,000 clones, of which roughly nine tenths are seen a single time; approximately 4.8% belongs to the top ten. Details on this clone: Antigen unknown.

This chain connects TRBV6-5 to TRBJ1-2; 10 bases fit TRBD1. The specimen was peripheral blood, collected from a patient treated with photon-based radiotherapy. The TCR originated in a man aged 45-60 years with gastric cancer. DNA for the CDR3: TGTGCCAGCAGCCCAGGGACAGGGGCCCACTATGGCTACACCTTC. Translation: CASSPGTGAHYGYTF.